The present T cell receptor (beta chain) was sequenced within a study of blood T cell repertoires in COVID-19. Study-level information: Samples representing acute and convalescent COVID-19 were sourced from the United States, Italy and Spain. Sources were T cells, B-cell-depleted T cells, or PBMCs; the material itself was cDNA or gDNA.

Source study methods: Amplified reference gene primers provided the basis for estimating nucleated cell counts. Assay: immunoSEQ multiplex PCR; the TCRdb copy retains only in-frame clones and omits some. The DNA gave D and trimming, while V, J and clone size come from that table. The table has a few hundred thousand clones, around 85% seen once. Seattle patients were enrolled during active infection and followed longitudinally. The trim removed 2 bases at V and 7 bases at J, leaving 3 bases unmatched. Germline V lookup: CDR1 SGDLS, CDR2 YYNGEE. This CDR3 comprises 15 residues. The receptor was isolated from a human donor with COVID-19, enrolled during active disease. The donor label of this sample is uncertain. V usage is TRBV9 and J usage is TRBJ1-6; 10 bases align to TRBD1. The sequencing sample was made of peripheral blood. Here the CDR3 DNA reads TGTGCCAGCAGCGTCCGGGACAGGGGAAATTCACCCCTCCACTTT. Its protein product is CASSVRDRGNSPLHF.